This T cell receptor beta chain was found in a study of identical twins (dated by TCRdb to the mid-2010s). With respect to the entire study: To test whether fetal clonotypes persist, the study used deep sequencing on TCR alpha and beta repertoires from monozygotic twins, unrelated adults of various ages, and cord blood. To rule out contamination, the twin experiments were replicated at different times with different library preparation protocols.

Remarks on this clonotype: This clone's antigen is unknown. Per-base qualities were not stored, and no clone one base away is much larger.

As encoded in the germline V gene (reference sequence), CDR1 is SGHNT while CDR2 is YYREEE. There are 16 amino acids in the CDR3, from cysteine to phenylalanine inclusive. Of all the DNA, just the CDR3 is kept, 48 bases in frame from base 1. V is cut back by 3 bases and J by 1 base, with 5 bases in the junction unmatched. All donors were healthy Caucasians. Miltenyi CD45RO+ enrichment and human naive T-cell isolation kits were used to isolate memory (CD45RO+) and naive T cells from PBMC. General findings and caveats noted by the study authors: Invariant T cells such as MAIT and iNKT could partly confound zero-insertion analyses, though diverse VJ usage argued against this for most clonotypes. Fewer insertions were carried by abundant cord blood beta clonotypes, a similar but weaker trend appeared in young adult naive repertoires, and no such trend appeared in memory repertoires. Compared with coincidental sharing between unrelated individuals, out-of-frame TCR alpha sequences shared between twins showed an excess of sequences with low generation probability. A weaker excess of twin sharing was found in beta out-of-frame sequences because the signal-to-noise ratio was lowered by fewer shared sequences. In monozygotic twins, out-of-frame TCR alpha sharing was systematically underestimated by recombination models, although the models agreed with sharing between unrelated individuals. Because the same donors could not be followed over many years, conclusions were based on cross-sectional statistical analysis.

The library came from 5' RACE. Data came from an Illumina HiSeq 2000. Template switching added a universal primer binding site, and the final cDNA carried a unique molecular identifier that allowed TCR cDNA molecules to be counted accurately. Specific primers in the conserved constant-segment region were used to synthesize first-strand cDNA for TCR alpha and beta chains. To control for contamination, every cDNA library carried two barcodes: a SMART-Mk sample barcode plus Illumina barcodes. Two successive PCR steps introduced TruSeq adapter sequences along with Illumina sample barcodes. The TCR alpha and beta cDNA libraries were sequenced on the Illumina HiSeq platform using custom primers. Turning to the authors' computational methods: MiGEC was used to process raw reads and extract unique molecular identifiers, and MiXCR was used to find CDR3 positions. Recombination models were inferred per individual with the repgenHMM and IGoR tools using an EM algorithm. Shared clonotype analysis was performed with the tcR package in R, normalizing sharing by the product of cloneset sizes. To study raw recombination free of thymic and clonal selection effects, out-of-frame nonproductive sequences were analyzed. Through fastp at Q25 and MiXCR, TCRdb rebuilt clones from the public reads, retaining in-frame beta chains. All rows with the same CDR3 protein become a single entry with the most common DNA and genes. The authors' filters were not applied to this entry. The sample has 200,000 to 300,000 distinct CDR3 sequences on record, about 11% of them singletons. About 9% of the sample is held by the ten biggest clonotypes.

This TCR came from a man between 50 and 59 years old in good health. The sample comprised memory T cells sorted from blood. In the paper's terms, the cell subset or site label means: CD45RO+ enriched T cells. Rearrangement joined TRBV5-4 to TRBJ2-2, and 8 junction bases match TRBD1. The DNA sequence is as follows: TGTGCCAGCAGCTCAAAGACAGGGGAGAACACCGGGGAGCTGTTTTTT. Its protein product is CASSSKTGENTGELFF.